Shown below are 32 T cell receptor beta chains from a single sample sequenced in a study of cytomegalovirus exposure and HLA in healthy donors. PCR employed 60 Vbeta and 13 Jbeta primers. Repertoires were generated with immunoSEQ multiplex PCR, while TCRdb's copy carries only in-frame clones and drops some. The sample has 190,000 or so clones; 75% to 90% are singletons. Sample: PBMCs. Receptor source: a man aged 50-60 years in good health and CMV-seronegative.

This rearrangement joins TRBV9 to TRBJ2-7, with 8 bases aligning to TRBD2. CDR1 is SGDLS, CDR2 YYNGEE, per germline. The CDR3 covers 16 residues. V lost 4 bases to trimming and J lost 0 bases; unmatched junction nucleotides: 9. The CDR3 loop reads CASSPRLATSSYEQYF. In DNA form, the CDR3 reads TGTGCCAGCAGCCCGAGACTAGCGACGAGCTCCTACGAGCAGTACTTC.

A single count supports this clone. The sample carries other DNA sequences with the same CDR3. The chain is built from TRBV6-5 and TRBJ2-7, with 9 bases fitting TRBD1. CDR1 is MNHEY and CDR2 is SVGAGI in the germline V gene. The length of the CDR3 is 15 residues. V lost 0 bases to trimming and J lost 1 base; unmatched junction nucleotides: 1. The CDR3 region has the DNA TGTGCCAGCAGTTACTCCGGACAGGGGTCCTACGAGCAGTACTTC. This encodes CASSYSGQGSYEQYF.

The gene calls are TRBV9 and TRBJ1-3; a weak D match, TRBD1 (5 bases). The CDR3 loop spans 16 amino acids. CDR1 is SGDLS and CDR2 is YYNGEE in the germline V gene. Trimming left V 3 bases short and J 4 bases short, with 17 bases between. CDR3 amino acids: CASSAGGSRRGNTIYF. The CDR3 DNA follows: TGTGCCAGCAGCGCCGGGGGGTCTCGACGGGGAAACACCATATATTTT.

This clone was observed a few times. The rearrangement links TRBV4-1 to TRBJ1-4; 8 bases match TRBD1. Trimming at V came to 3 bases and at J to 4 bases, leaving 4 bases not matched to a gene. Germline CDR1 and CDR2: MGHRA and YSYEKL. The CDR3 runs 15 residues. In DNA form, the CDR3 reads TGCGCCAGCAGCCAGACAGGGGCAAGTAATGAAAAACTGTTTTTT. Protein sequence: CASSQTGASNEKLFF.

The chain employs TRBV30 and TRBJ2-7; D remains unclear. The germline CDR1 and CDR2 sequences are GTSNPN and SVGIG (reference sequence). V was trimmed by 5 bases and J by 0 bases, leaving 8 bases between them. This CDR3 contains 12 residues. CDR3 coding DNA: TGTGCCTGGGAGACGGGCTCCTACGAGCAGTACTTC. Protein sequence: CAWETGSYEQYF.

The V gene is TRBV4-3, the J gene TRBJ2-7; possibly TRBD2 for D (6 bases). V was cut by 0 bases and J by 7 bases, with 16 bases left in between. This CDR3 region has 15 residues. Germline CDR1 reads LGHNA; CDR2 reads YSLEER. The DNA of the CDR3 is TGCGCCAGCAGCCAAGACTTGGACGGGGGAGGAGAGCAGTACTTC. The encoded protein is CASSQDLDGGGEQYF.

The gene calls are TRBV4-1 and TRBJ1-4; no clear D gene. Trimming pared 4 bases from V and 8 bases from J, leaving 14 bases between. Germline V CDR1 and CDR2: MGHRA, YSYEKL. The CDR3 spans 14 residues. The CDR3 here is CASSPPGREEKLFF. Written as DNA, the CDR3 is TGCGCCAGCAGCCCCCCTGGCCGGGAGGAAAAACTGTTTTTT.

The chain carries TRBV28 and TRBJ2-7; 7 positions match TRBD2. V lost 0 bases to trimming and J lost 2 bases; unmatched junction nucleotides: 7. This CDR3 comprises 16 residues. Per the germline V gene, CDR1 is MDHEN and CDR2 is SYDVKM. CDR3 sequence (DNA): TGTGCCAGCAGTTTATGGGCGGGCGGGAGAACCTACGAGCAGTACTTC. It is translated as CASSLWAGGRTYEQYF.

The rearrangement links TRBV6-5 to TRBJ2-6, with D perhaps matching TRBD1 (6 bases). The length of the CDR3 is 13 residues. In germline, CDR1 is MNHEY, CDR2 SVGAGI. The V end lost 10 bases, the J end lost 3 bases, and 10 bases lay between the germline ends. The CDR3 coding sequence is TGTGCCACGCAGGGGAATGGGGCCAACGTCCTGACTTTC. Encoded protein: CATQGNGANVLTF.

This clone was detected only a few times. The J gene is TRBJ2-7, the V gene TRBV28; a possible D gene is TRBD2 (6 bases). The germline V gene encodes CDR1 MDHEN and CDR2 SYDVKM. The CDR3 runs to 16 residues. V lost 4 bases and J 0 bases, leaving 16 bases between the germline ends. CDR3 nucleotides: TGTGCCAGCAGTTCCTCTTCTGGCGGGGCCTCCTACGAGCAGTACTTC. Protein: CASSSSSGGASYEQYF.

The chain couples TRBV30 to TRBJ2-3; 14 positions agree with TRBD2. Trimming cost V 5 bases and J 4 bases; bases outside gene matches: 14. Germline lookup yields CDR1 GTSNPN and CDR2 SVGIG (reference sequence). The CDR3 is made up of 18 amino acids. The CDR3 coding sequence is TGTGCCTGGGGGGGCAGGACTAGCGGGAGGAAAGGGGCAGATACGCAGTATTTT. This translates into CAWGGRTSGRKGADTQYF.

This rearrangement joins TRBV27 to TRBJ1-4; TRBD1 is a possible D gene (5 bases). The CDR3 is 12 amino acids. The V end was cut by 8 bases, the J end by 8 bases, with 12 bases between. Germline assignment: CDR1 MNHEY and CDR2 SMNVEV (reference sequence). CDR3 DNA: TGTGCCAGCGGCAGGGTTGGAGAAAAACTGTTTTTT. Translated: CASGRVGEKLFF.

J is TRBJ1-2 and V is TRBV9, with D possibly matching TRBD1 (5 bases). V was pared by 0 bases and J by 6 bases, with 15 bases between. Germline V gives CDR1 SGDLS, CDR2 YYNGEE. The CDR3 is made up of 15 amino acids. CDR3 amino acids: CASSVDMGRLDGYTF. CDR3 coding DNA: TGTGCCAGCAGCGTAGATATGGGGCGTTTAGATGGCTACACCTTC.

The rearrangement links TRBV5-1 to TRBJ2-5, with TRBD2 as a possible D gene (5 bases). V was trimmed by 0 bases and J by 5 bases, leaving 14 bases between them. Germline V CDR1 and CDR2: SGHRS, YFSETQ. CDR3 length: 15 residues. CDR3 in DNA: TGCGCCAGCAGCTTGGTGCAGGACCGAGGGGAGACCCAGTACTTC. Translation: CASSLVQDRGETQYF.

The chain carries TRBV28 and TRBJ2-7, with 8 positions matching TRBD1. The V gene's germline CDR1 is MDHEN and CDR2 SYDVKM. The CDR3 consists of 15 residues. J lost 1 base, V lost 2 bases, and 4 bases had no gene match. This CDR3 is CASSLRQGASYEQYF. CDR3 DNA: TGTGCCAGCAGTTTAAGGCAGGGGGCATCCTACGAGCAGTACTTC.

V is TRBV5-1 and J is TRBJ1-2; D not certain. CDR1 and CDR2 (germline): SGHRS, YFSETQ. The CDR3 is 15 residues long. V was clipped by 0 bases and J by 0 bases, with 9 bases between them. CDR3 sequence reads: CASSLVAGANYGYTF. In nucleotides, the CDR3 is TGCGCCAGCAGCTTGGTCGCGGGAGCTAACTATGGCTACACCTTC.

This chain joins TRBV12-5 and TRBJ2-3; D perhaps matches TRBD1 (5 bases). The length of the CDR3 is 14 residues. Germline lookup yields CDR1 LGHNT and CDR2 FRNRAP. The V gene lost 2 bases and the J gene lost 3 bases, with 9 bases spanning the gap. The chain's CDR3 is CASGLPRQTDTQYF. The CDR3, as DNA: TGTGCTAGTGGTTTGCCCCGACAGACAGATACGCAGTATTTT.

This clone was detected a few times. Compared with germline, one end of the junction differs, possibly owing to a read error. CDR3 in amino acids: CASSLGDGNTIYF. In DNA, the CDR3 is TGTGCTAGCAGCTTGGGAGACGGGAACACCATATATTTT. This chain uses TRBV7-7 with TRBJ1-3; D not resolved. CDR1 and CDR2 (germline): SSHAT, FNYEAQ (reference sequence). The CDR3 is 13 residues long.

The CDR3 DNA reads as TGTGCCAGCTCACAAAATCGGGGTGGAGAGACCCAGTACTTC. This translates into CASSQNRGGETQYF. This chain joins TRBV18 and TRBJ2-5, with D perhaps matching TRBD2 (5 bases). V gave up 4 bases and J gave up 4 bases, with 13 bases separating them. The CDR3 has 14 amino acids. The germline gives CDR1 KGHSH, CDR2 LQKENI.

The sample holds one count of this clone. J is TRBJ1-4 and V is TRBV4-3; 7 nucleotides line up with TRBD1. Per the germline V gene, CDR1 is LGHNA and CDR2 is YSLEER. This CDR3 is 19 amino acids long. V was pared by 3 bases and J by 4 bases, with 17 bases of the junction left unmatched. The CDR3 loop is CASSQRGQAFLNVNEKLFF. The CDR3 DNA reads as TGCGCCAGCAGCCAGCGCGGACAGGCGTTCCTCAACGTTAATGAAAAACTGTTTTTT.

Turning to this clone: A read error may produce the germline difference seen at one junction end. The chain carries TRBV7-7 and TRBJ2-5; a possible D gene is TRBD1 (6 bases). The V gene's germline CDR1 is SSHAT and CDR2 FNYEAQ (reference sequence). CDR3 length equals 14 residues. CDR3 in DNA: TGTGCTAGCAGCTCGTTTGGAAGGGGGGAGACCCAGTACTTC. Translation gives CASSSFGRGETQYF.

CDR3 nucleotides: TGTGCCAGTACCTCGGCGGCTGAAGCTTTCTTT. Translating it yields CASTSAAEAFF. The J gene is TRBJ1-1, the V gene TRBV19; unclear D gene. The CDR3 loop spans 11 amino acids. The V gene's germline CDR1 is LNHDA and CDR2 SQIVND (reference sequence). Trimming removed 7 bases from V and 6 bases from J, with 9 bases in between.

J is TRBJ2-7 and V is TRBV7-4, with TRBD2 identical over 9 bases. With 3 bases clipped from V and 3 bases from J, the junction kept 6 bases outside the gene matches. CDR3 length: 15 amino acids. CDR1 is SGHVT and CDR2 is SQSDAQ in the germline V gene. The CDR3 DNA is TGTGCCAGCAGCTTTGAGTGGCGGGAGGGCTACGAGCAGTACTTC. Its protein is CASSFEWREGYEQYF.

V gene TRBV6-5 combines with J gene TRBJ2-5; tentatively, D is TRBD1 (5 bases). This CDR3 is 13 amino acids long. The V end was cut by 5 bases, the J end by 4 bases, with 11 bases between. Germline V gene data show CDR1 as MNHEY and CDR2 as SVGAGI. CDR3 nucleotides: TGTGCCAGCAGTGATATGGGGCCAGAGACCCAGTACTTC. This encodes CASSDMGPETQYF.

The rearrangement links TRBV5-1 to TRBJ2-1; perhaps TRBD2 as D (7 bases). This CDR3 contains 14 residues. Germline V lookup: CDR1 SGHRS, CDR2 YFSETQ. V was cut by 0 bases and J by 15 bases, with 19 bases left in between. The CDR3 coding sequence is TGCGCCAGCAGCTTGGATTTTGCGGGGGCGCGAGTGTTCTTC. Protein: CASSLDFAGARVFF.

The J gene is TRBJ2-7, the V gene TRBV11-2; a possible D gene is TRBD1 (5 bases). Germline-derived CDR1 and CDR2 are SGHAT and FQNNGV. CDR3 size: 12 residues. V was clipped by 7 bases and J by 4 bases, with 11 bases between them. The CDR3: CASTDKGYEQYF. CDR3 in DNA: TGTGCCAGCACCGATAAGGGGTACGAGCAGTACTTC. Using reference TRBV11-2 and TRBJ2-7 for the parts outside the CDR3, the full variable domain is EAGVAQSPRYKIIEKRQSVAFWCNPISGHATLYWYQQILGQGPKLLIQFQNNGVVDDSQLPKDRFSAERLKGVDSTLKIQPAKLEDSAVYLCASTDKGYEQYFGPGTRLTVT.

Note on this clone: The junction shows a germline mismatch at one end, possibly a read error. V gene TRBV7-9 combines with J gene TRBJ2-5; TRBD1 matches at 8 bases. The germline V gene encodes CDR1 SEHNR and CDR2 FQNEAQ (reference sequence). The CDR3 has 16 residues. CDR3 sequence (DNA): TGTTCCAGCAGCCTATTCAGGGGGCGAATGGAAGAGACCCAGTACTTC. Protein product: CSSSLFRGRMEETQYF.

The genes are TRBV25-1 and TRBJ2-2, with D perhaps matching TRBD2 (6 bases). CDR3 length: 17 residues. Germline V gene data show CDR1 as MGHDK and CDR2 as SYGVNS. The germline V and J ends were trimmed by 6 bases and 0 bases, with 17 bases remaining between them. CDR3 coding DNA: TGTGCCAGCAGGGGGGGAATTGGGATAGCGAACACCGGGGAGCTGTTTTTT. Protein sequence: CASRGGIGIANTGELFF.

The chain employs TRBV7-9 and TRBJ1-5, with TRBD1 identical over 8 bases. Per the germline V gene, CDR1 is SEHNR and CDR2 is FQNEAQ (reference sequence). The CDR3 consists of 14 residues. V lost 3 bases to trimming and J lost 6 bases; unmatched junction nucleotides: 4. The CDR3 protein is CASSFGQGGQPQHF. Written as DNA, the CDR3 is TGTGCCAGCAGCTTCGGACAGGGTGGTCAGCCCCAGCATTTT.

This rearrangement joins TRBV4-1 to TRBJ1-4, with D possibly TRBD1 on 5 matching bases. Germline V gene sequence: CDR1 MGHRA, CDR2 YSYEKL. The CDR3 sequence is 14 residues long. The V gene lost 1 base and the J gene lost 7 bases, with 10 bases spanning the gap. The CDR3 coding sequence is TGCGCCAGCAGCCAAGGTCAGGGCCCTGAAAAACTGTTTTTT. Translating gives CASSQGQGPEKLFF.

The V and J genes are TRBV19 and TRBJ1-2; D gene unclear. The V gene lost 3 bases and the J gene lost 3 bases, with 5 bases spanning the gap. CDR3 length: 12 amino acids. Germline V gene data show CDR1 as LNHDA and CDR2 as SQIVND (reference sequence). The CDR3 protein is CASSISDYGYTF. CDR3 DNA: TGTGCCAGTAGTATTTCGGACTATGGCTACACCTTC. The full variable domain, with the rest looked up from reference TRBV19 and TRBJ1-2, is DGGITQSPKYLFRKEGQNVTLSCEQNLNHDAMYWYRQDPGQGLRLIYYSQIVNDFQKGDIAEGYSVSREKKESFPLTVTSAQKNPTAFYLCASSISDYGYTFGSGTRLTVV.

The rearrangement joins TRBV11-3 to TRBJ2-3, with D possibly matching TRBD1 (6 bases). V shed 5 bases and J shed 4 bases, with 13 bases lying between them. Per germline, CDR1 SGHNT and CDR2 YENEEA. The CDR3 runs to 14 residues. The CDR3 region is CASSLTRGADTQYF. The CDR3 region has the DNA TGTGCCAGCAGCCTCACCAGGGGCGCAGATACGCAGTATTTT.